This is a list of T cell receptor beta chains from one sample in a study of blood T cell repertoires in COVID-19. Clones were sequenced by immunoSEQ multiplex PCR, and TCRdb holds only the in-frame ones, with some missing. The profile covers about 360,000 clones, with around 90% appearing a single time and under 3% taken by the ten largest. Sequencing was done on a sample of peripheral blood. The receptors come from a human donor in a cohort sampled during active COVID-19. CDR3s include the opening cysteine and the closing phenylalanine or tryptophan. The order of the fields is CDR3 length, J gene, D gene, V gene, CDR3 protein. A D gene is named only where the DNA matches it firmly.

>15|TRBJ2-1|-|TRBV19
CASSIKDNSYNEQFF
>14|TRBJ2-7|-|TRBV2
CASSEEAGNYEQYF
>13|TRBJ1-5|-|TRBV2
CASSDAAYQPQHF
>16|TRBJ1-1|TRBD1|TRBV4-2
CASSQGQGMVNTEAFF
>16|TRBJ2-3|TRBD1|TRBV5-6
CASSLATGTGTDTQYF
>14|TRBJ2-7|TRBD1|TRBV5-4
CASSFRTGSDEQYF
>16|TRBJ2-2|TRBD1|TRBV5-1
CASSLSGQGLTGELFF
>15|TRBJ1-1|TRBD1|TRBV4-1
CASSHPGQGSSEAFF
>14|TRBJ1-5|TRBD1|TRBV19
CASSTDRAYQPQHF
>12|TRBJ2-7|-|TRBV18
CASSPQGGEQYF
>15|TRBJ2-7|TRBD2|TRBV5-1
CASSPPAGGAYEQYF
>16|TRBJ1-6|-|TRBV21-1
CASSHREGDPNSPLHF
>14|TRBJ1-4|-|TRBV6-4
CASSAPDKDEKLFF
>15|TRBJ1-2|-|TRBV3-1/TRBV3-2
CASSQEARIRSGYTF
>14|TRBJ2-5|TRBD1|TRBV10-3
CAMSSGTGQETQYF
>15|TRBJ2-1|-|TRBV4-1
CASSQERVSYNEQFF
>13|TRBJ1-4|TRBD1|TRBV7-9
CASNNHRGEKLFF
>14|TRBJ2-3|-|TRBV5-1
CASSIASSTDTQYF
>13|TRBJ1-2|TRBD1|TRBV3-1/TRBV3-2
CASSLQGASGYTF
>16|TRBJ1-4|TRBD1|TRBV20-1
CSASRTGYLTNEKLFF
>12|TRBJ1-5|-|TRBV3-1/TRBV3-2
CASSQGAGPQHF
>13|TRBJ2-2|-|TRBV7-3
CASSLMVAGELFF
>16|TRBJ1-5|TRBD1|TRBV30
CAWSPRAGTGYQPQHF
>13|TRBJ1-2|TRBD1|TRBV30
CAWSPGGGGGYTF
>14|TRBJ1-4|TRBD1|TRBV19
CASSRDRNDEKLFF
>20|TRBJ2-5|TRBD2|TRBV2
CASSPPYLLAGGLDEETQYF
>13|TRBJ1-2|-|TRBV5-1
CASRPAANYGYTF
>12|TRBJ1-2|-|TRBV7-6
CASSEQGYGYTF
>18|TRBJ2-7|-|TRBV30
CAWSRRQAFRLSSYEQYF
>13|TRBJ2-2|-|TRBV2
CASTDRNTGELFF
>15|TRBJ2-3|TRBD2|TRBV7-3
CASRRTSGSTDTQYF
>13|TRBJ2-7|TRBD1|TRBV7-2
CASSSARTGEQYF
>13|TRBJ1-2|-|TRBV19
CASSARVFYGYTF
>15|TRBJ1-1|-|TRBV6-5
CASDNGGGENAEAFF
>16|TRBJ2-5|TRBD2|TRBV20-1
CSASRGTSGFQETQYF
>12|TRBJ1-2|TRBD1|TRBV12-3/TRBV12-4
CASSLTGVGYTF
>18|TRBJ2-3|TRBD2|TRBV5-6
CASKREGLRTLPTDTQYF
>14|TRBJ2-1|-|TRBV7-2
CASSPGSSYNEQFF
>16|TRBJ2-7|-|TRBV3-1/TRBV3-2
CASSQGEDVLSYEQYF
>16|TRBJ2-1|-|TRBV6-5
CASSLATFARDNEQFF
>13|TRBJ1-1|-|TRBV12-3/TRBV12-4
CASSFGRTTEAFF
>14|TRBJ1-2|TRBD1|TRBV9
CASSPGQGARGYTF
>15|TRBJ1-3|TRBD1|TRBV5-4
CASSKTGTEVDTIYF
>14|TRBJ1-4|-|TRBV5-1
CASRRGSTNEKLFF
>17|TRBJ2-7|-|TRBV7-6
CASSLDFRGVSSYEQYF
>14|TRBJ1-2|TRBD1|TRBV7-9
CASSLVAGGYGYTF
>13|TRBJ2-5|-|TRBV28
CASSFNRGETQYF
>17|TRBJ2-1|TRBD2|TRBV7-9
CASSLGSGGTNRNEQFF
>16|TRBJ1-3|-|TRBV1
CTSSQPRLGPGNTIYF
>15|TRBJ2-7|TRBD2|TRBV15
CATSRDLLAGSEQYF
>15|TRBJ1-1|-|TRBV2
CASELPTYMNTEAFF
>14|TRBJ1-1|-|TRBV3-1/TRBV3-2
CASSHLGLYTEAFF
>16|TRBJ1-6|-|TRBV7-2
CASSNILAGENSPLHF
>14|TRBJ2-4|TRBD1|TRBV7-9
CASTPGQGGNIQYF
>13|TRBJ2-3|TRBD2|TRBV30
CAWSLAGADTQYF
>11|TRBJ1-1|-|TRBV20-1
CSAPGNTEAFF